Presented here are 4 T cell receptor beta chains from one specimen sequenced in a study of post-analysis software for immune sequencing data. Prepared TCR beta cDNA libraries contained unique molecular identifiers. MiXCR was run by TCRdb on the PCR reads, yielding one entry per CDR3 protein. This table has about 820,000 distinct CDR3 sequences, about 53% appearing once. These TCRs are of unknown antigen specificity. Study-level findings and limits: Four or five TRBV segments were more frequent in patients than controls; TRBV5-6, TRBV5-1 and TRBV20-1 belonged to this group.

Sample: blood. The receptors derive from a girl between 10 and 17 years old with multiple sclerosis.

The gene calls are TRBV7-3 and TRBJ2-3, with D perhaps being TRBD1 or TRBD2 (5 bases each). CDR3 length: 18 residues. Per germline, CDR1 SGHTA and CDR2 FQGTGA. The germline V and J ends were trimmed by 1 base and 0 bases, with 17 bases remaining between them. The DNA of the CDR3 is TGTGCCAGCAGCTTAAAGGGGCGAGGGGCGATTAGCACAGATACGCAGTATTTT. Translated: CASSLKGRGAISTDTQYF. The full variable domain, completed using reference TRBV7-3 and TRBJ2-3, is GAGVSQTPSNKVTEKGKYVELRCDPISGHTALYWYRQSLGQGPEFLIYFQGTGAADDSGLPNDRFFAVRPEGSVSTLKIQRTERGDSAVYLCASSLKGRGAISTDTQYFGPGTRLTVL.

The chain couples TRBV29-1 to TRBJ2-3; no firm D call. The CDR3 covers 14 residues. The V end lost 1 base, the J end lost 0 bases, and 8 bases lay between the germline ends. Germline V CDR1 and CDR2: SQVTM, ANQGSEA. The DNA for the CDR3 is TGCAGCGTTGAAGCGCTCCTTAGCACAGATACGCAGTATTTT. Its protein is CSVEALLSTDTQYF.

Written as DNA, the CDR3 is TGTGCCAGCAGTAAACTCCGGACGGGGGAGACCCAGTACTTC. This translates into CASSKLRTGETQYF. This chain connects TRBV12-3 or TRBV12-4 to TRBJ2-5; D possibly corresponds to TRBD2 (5 bases). The CDR3 totals 14 residues. Trimming removed 5 bases at V and 5 bases at J, with 15 bases between.

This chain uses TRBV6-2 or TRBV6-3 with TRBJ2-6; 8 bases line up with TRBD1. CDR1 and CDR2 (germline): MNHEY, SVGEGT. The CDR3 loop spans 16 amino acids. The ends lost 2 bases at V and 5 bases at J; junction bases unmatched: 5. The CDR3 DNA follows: TGTGCCAGCAGTTACGTCAGGGGGCAAAGGGCCAACGTCCTGACTTTC. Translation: CASSYVRGQRANVLTF.